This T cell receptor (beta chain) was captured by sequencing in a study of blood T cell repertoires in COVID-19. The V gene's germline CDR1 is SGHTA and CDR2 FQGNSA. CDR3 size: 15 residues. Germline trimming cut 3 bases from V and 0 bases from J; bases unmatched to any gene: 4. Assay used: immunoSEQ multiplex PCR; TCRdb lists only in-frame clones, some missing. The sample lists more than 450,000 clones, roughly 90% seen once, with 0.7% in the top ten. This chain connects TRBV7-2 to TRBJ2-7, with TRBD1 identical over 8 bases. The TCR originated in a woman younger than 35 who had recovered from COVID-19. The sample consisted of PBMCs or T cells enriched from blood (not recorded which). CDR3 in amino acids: CASSFTGGPSYEQYF. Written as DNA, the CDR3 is TGTGCCAGCAGCTTTACAGGGGGGCCCTCCTACGAGCAGTACTTC.